These 27 T cell receptor beta chains came from one sample sequenced in a study of T cells in localized non-small cell lung cancer. Generated by immunoSEQ multiplex PCR, the TCRdb table keeps only in-frame clones and is missing some. The sample has 4,000 to 4,500 clones; 25% are singletons. This sample comprised lung tumor tissue, obtained before any cancer treatment. The source is a male donor older than 55 with stage I lung adenocarcinoma.

V is TRBV6-8 and J is TRBJ1-2, with no clear D. The CDR3 contains 12 residues. The germline gives CDR1 MNHGY, CDR2 SAAAGT. Trimming cost V 7 bases and J 3 bases, with 9 bases left between them. CDR3: CASMGAYYGYTF. The CDR3 DNA sequence: TGTGCCAGCATGGGCGCCTACTATGGCTACACCTTC.

This clone showed up just a few times. J is TRBJ1-1 and V is TRBV5-1; no definite D call. The CDR3 contains 14 residues. Germline V gene sequence: CDR1 SGHRS, CDR2 YFSETQ. V was trimmed by 6 bases and J by 3 bases, leaving 15 bases between them. The DNA of the CDR3 is TGCGCCAGCACCCACGGAGATAGGCACACTGAAGCTTTCTTT. Encoded protein: CASTHGDRHTEAFF.

This chain links TRBV30 with TRBJ1-2; D is undetermined. CDR3 length: 11 amino acids. V lost 2 bases to trimming and J lost 7 bases, with 8 bases between them. Germline loops: CDR1 GTSNPN, CDR2 SVGIG (reference sequence). The CDR3 DNA sequence: TGTGCCTGGAGTCAAGGTGGTGGCTACACCTTC. It translates to CAWSQGGGYTF. Filled out from reference TRBV30 and TRBJ1-2, the complete variable domain reads SQTIHQWPATLVQPVGSPLSLECTVEGTSNPNLYWYRQAAGRGLQLLFYSVGIGQISSEVPQNLSASRPQDRQFILSSKKLLLSDSGFYLCAWSQGGGYTFGSGTRLTVV.

The chain uses TRBV10-3 and TRBJ1-2, with D maybe TRBD1 (5 bases). This CDR3 comprises 15 residues. CDR1 is ENHRY, CDR2 SYGVKD, per germline. V lost 0 bases and J lost 6, with 14 bases in between. The CDR3: CAISESTERGNGYTF. CDR3 bases: TGTGCCATCAGTGAGTCGACAGAGCGGGGAAATGGCTACACCTTC.

This clone was seen only a few times. This chain uses TRBV11-1 with TRBJ1-3; no reliable D call. V shed 4 bases and J shed 4 bases, with 11 bases lying between them. The CDR3 sequence is 14 residues long. Germline CDR1 SGHAT, CDR2 FQDESV (reference sequence). CDR3 DNA sequence: TGTGCCAGCAGCTCGTCAAGATCCGGAAACACCATATATTTT. It encodes CASSSSRSGNTIYF.

This clone was picked up many times. The rearrangement uses TRBV7-2 and TRBJ1-5; D not certain. Germline loops: CDR1 SGHTA, CDR2 FQGNSA. The V end was cut by 5 bases, the J end by 4 bases, with 9 bases between. The CDR3 loop spans 13 amino acids. The CDR3 DNA reads TGTGCCAGCAGCCGGCAGGAAAATCAGCCCCAGCATTTT. It encodes CASSRQENQPQHF.

This clone ranks as medium-sized (0.01 to 0.1%). The J gene is TRBJ1-6, the V gene TRBV6-8; D might be TRBD1 (5 bases). The CDR3 sequence is 15 residues long. CDR1 MNHGY and CDR2 SAAAGT come from the germline V gene. V lost 6 bases to trimming and J lost 5 bases, with 14 bases between them. The CDR3 sequence: CASSEGDGDNSPLHF. The CDR3 bases are TGTGCCAGCAGCGAAGGGGATGGGGATAATTCACCCCTCCACTTT.

This clone is labeled medium-sized. This chain connects TRBV6-8 to TRBJ2-1; a possible D gene is TRBD2 (5 bases). V shed 2 bases and J shed 5 bases, with 13 bases lying between them. CDR3 length equals 15 residues. Germline values: CDR1 MNHGY, CDR2 SAAAGT. The CDR3 DNA follows: TGTGCCAGCAGTTACCAGAGGGCGTCGGACAATGAGCAGTTCTTC. Protein: CASSYQRASDNEQFF.

V is TRBV11-3 and J is TRBJ1-6; D remains unclear. V dropped 2 bases and J dropped 3 bases, with 11 bases sitting between them. Per the germline V gene, CDR1 is SGHNT and CDR2 is YENEEA. This CDR3 is built from 16 residues. CDR3 DNA: TGTGCCAGCAGCTTAAATGGTGGGCTCTATAATTCACCCCTCCACTTT. Translated: CASSLNGGLYNSPLHF. The variable domain in full, with the rest retrieved from reference TRBV11-3 and TRBJ1-6, is EAGVVQSPRYKIIEKKQPVAFWCNPISGHNTLYWYLQNLGQGPELLIRYENEEAVDDSQLPKDRFSAERLKGVDSTLKIQPAELGDSAVYLCASSLNGGLYNSPLHFGNGTRLTVT.

There are a few counts of this clone. This chain links TRBV11-3 with TRBJ2-1; TRBD2 agrees at 7 bases. Germline CDR1 and CDR2: SGHNT and YENEEA. V shed 1 base and J 6 bases; nucleotides not matched to a gene: 3. The CDR3 sequence is 14 residues long. The DNA for the CDR3 is TGTGCCAGCAGCTTAGGGACTAGGCTCAATGAGCAGTTCTTC. Protein sequence: CASSLGTRLNEQFF.

V usage is TRBV19 and J usage is TRBJ2-1; perhaps TRBD2 as D (6 bases). The CDR3 is 13 residues long. V lost 9 bases to trimming and J lost 4 bases, with 13 bases between them. Per germline, CDR1 LNHDA and CDR2 SQIVND (reference sequence). The CDR3 DNA follows: TGTGCCAGCACCCCCCGGGGGTACAATGAGCAGTTCTTC. This encodes CASTPRGYNEQFF.

This clone was recorded a few times. The chain uses TRBV23-1 and TRBJ1-2, with 7 positions matching TRBD1. TRBV23-1 is an ORF; its function is uncertain. The CDR3 has 14 amino acids. V shed 6 bases and J 3 bases; nucleotides not matched to a gene: 7. CDR3 in amino acids: CASSLQGGDYGYTF. The CDR3 nucleotides are TGCGCCAGCAGCCTTCAGGGGGGAGACTATGGCTACACCTTC.

In its sample, this clone was seen a few times. Other DNA variants within this sample encode the same CDR3. This chain connects TRBV28 to TRBJ2-7, with 8 positions matching TRBD1. This CDR3 has 14 amino acids. V shed 6 bases and J 4 bases; nucleotides not matched to a gene: 8. Per germline, CDR1 MDHEN and CDR2 SYDVKM. The CDR3 nucleotides are TGTGCCAGCAGAACCGGACAGGGAACATACGAGCAGTACTTC. As protein: CASRTGQGTYEQYF.

This chain links TRBV27 with TRBJ2-5; the D gene could be TRBD1 or TRBD2 (5 bases each). CDR1 MNHEY and CDR2 SMNVEV come from the germline V gene (reference sequence). The CDR3 totals 14 residues. Trimming pared 4 bases from V and 2 bases from J, leaving 11 bases between. CDR3 sequence (DNA): TGTGCCAGCAGTTACCTCGGGACGCAAGAGACCCAGTACTTC. This encodes CASSYLGTQETQYF.

This clone was detected only a few times. The V call is TRBV10-3, the J call TRBJ1-5; 9 bases agree with TRBD1. J gave up 5 bases and V 10 bases, and 18 bases lay outside the gene matches. This CDR3 is built from 17 residues. Germline CDR1 reads ENHRY; CDR2 reads SYGVKD. This chain's CDR3 is CASDTYYRGREDQPQHF. CDR3 DNA: TGTGCCAGCGATACTTACTACAGGGGGCGAGAGGATCAGCCCCAGCATTTT.

This clone was seen only a few times. J is TRBJ2-3 and V is TRBV5-1; 7 positions match TRBD1. The CDR3 is made up of 16 amino acids. V lost 0 bases to trimming and J lost 2 bases; unmatched junction nucleotides: 6. The germline gives CDR1 SGHRS, CDR2 YFSETQ. The CDR3 DNA follows: TGCGCCAGCAGCTTGGGGGACAGACAAAACACAGATACGCAGTATTTT. It specifies CASSLGDRQNTDTQYF.

There are a few counts of this clone. CDR3 bases: TGTGCCAGCAGCCCGCAATCCGGACTCAATCAGCCCCAGCATTTT. Translating gives CASSPQSGLNQPQHF. V is TRBV11-3 and J is TRBJ1-5, with unresolved D. Germline assignment: CDR1 SGHNT and CDR2 YENEEA. The length of the CDR3 is 15 residues. Trimming left V 5 bases short and J 3 bases short, with 14 bases between.

This clone showed up just a few times. This chain joins TRBV11-3 and TRBJ2-5, with no clear D. The CDR3 is made up of 14 amino acids. Between the trimmed V and J ends, which lost 4 bases and 5 bases, there was a span of 14 bases. Germline loops: CDR1 SGHNT, CDR2 YENEEA. The CDR3 sequence: CASSSKDGVETQYF. The CDR3 DNA is TGTGCCAGCAGCTCCAAGGACGGTGTGGAGACCCAGTACTTC.

V is TRBV6-7 and J is TRBJ2-1, with D tentatively TRBD2 (6 bases). TRBV6-7 is noted as an ORF with a role that remains uncertain. Trimming cost V 7 bases and J 4 bases, with 17 bases left between them. The CDR3 is 15 residues long. CDR3 nucleotide sequence: TGTGCCAGCAAGGTCGGGGGACGGCTATACAATGAGCAGTTCTTC. Encoded protein: CASKVGGRLYNEQFF.

A word on this clone: The junction does not match germline at one end; this may be a read error. The chain uses TRBV28 and TRBJ1-2; D may be TRBD1 (6 bases). Germline lookup yields CDR1 MDHEN and CDR2 SYDVKM. The CDR3 covers 14 residues. The CDR3 here is CASSTTGHRFSYAF. The CDR3 DNA is TGTGCCAGCAGCACTACGGGACACAGGTTCAGCTACGCCTTC.

The rearrangement joins TRBV6-8 to TRBJ1-1; D might be TRBD1 (5 bases). This CDR3 has 13 amino acids. The germline V and J ends were trimmed by 2 bases and 11 bases, with 15 bases remaining between them. Per the germline V gene, CDR1 is MNHGY and CDR2 is SAAAGT. Here the CDR3 DNA reads TGTGCCAGCAGTTACGGGGCAGTTAAGGAGGCTTTCTTT. It codes for CASSYGAVKEAFF.

The V and J genes are TRBV6-8 and TRBJ1-1; D may be TRBD1 (5 bases). This CDR3 comprises 17 residues. Per the germline V gene, CDR1 is MNHGY and CDR2 is SAAAGT. Trimming removed 8 bases from V and 2 bases from J, with 24 bases in between. CDR3 in DNA: TGTGCCAGCGCCTCGGGGACGGATTACATGTATAACACTGAAGCTTTCTTT. It encodes CASASGTDYMYNTEAFF.

A few counts support this clone. J is TRBJ1-1 and V is TRBV29-1; D possibly corresponds to TRBD1 (6 bases). Deletions cut 3 bases from V and 6 bases from J, with 20 bases between. Germline V CDR1 and CDR2: SQVTM, ANQGSEA. The CDR3 loop spans 15 amino acids. The CDR3 DNA reads TGCAGCGTTGAGGACCGGGGGCTTGGGACGGCTGAAGCTTTCTTT. This sequence encodes CSVEDRGLGTAEAFF. Supplemented by reference TRBV29-1 and TRBJ1-1, the full variable domain reads SAVISQKPSRDICQRGTSLTIQCQVDSQVTMMFWYRQQPGQSLTLIATANQGSEATYESGFVIDKFPISRPNLTFSTLTVSNMSPEDSSIYLCSVEDRGLGTAEAFFGQGTRLTVV.

This clone was detected only a few times. This chain links TRBV28 with TRBJ1-3; 7 nucleotides match TRBD1. Germline CDR1 is MDHEN and CDR2 is SYDVKM. The length of the CDR3 is 14 residues. After removal of 3 bases from V and 7 bases from J, the junction contained 6 bases not matched to a gene. CDR3 protein: CASSFGGTVNTIYF. The CDR3 DNA follows: TGTGCCAGCAGTTTTGGTGGGACAGTGAACACCATATATTTT.

The chain recombines TRBV5-1 with TRBJ1-4; 11 bases are a match to TRBD1. There are 19 residues in the CDR3. The V and J ends lost 4 bases and 0 bases, in that order; junction bases with no gene match: 11. CDR1 and CDR2 (germline): SGHRS, YFSETQ. The CDR3 reads CASSQTGTGGITTNEKLFF. DNA of the CDR3: TGCGCCAGCAGCCAAACCGGGACAGGGGGAATCACAACTAATGAAAAACTGTTTTTT.

The chain has TRBV14 and TRBJ1-2, with no clear D. The CDR3 consists of 16 residues. In germline, CDR1 is SGHDN, CDR2 FVKESK. The V gene lost 0 bases and the J gene lost 4 bases, with 15 bases spanning the gap. The CDR3 sequence is CASSQDKYGYGYGYTF. The CDR3 region has the DNA TGTGCCAGCAGCCAAGATAAGTACGGCTATGGCTATGGCTACACCTTC.

This clone was counted only a few times. The J gene is TRBJ1-6, the V gene TRBV30; no reliable D call. Deletions cut 1 base from V and 10 bases from J, with 11 bases between. The CDR3 has 13 amino acids. Germline-derived CDR1 and CDR2 are GTSNPN and SVGIG (reference sequence). Written as DNA, the CDR3 is TGTGCCTGGAGTGAGTTTGGATCCTCACCCCTCCACTTT. Protein product: CAWSEFGSSPLHF.